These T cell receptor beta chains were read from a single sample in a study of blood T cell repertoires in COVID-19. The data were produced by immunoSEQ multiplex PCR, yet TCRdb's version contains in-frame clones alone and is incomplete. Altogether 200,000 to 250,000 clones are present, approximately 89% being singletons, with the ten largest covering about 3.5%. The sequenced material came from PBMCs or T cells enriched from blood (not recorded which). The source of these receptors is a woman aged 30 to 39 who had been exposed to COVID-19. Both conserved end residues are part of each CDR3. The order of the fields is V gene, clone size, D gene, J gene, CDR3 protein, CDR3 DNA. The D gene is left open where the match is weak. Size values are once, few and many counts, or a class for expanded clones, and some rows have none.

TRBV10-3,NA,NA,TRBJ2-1,CAISEAVRDEQFF,TGTGCCATCAGTGAGGCCGTCCGCGATGAGCAGTTCTTC
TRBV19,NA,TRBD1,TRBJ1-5,CASSIDRDRGRSNNQPQHF,TGTGCCAGTAGTATAGACCGGGACAGGGGGCGATCCAACAATCAGCCCCAGCATTTT
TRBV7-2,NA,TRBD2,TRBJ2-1,CASSEGLAGGPRSNNEQFF,TGTGCCAGCAGCGAGGGACTAGCGGGAGGACCACGTTCGAACAATGAGCAGTTCTTC
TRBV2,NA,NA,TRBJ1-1,CASSEGGYTEAFF,TGTGCCAGCAGTGAGGGAGGGTACACTGAAGCTTTCTTT
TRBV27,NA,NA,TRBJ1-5,CASSLRQGLNQPQHF,TGTGCCAGCAGTTTGCGGCAGGGGCTAAATCAGCCCCAGCATTTT
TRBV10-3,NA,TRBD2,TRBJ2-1,CAISPGLAGDEQFF,TGTGCCATCAGTCCCGGACTAGCGGGAGATGAGCAGTTCTTC
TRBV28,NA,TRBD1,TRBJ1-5,CASRPGQGATNQPQHF,TGTGCCAGCAGACCCGGACAGGGGGCAACCAATCAGCCCCAGCATTTT
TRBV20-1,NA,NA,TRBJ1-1,CSVQSGTEAFF,TGCAGTGTTCAGTCGGGCACTGAAGCTTTCTTT
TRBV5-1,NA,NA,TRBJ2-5,CASSPDGGLQETQYF,TGCGCCAGCAGCCCAGACGGGGGGCTCCAAGAGACCCAGTACTTC
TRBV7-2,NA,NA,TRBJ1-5,CASSFSNSNQPQHF,TGTGCCAGCAGCTTTTCTAATAGCAATCAGCCCCAGCATTTT
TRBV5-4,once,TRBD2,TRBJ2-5,CASSSPGGGETQYF,TGTGCCAGCAGCTCCCCCGGGGGGGGTGAGACCCAGTACTTC
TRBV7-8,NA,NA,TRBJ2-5,CASSLISIFRLDQETQYF,TGTGCCAGCAGCTTAATTTCGATTTTCAGACTAGACCAAGAGACCCAGTACTTC
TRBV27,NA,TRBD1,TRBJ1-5,CASSPGTGVQPQHF,TGTGCCAGCAGCCCAGGGACAGGGGTTCAGCCCCAGCATTTT
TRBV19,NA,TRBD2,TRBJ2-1,CASSFLAAGYNEQFF,TGTGCCAGTAGCTTTCTAGCGGCGGGCTACAATGAGCAGTTCTTC
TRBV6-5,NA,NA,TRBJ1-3,CASILGNTIYF,TGTGCCAGCATACTTGGAAACACCATATATTTT
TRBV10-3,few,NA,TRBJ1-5,CAISEPNQPQHF,TGTGCCATCAGTGAGCCTAATCAGCCCCAGCATTTT
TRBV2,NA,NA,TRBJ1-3,CASSEDQGHLRAGNTIYF,TGTGCCAGCAGTGAAGATCAAGGACACCTCAGGGCTGGAAACACCATATATTTT
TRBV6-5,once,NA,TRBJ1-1,CASINYWNTEAFF,TGTGCCAGCATCAACTACTGGAACACTGAAGCTTTCTTT
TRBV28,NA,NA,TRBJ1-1,CASSPSYSRGHTEAFF,TGTGCCAGCAGCCCGTCTTACAGTCGGGGTCACACTGAAGCTTTCTTT
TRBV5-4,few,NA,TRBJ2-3,CASSSVHSRTDTQYF,TGTGCCAGCAGCTCCGTTCATAGCCGGACAGATACGCAGTATTTT
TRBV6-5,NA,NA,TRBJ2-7,CASSSLTGGVRGQYF,TGTGCCAGCAGTTCCCTGACGGGGGGCGTGCGGGGGCAGTACTTC
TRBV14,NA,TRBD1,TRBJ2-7,CASSWTGRTYEQYF,TGTGCCAGCTCATGGACAGGGAGGACCTACGAGCAGTACTTC
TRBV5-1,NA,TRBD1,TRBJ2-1,CASSLISTGEKGSEQFF,TGCGCCAGCAGCTTGATTTCAACAGGGGAAAAGGGGAGCGAGCAGTTCTTC
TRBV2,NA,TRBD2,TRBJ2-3,CASSEALAGGTDTQYF,TGTGCCAGCAGTGAAGCGCTCGCGGGAGGCACAGATACGCAGTATTTT
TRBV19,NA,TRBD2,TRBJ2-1,CASSIEWATSGYYNEQFF,TGTGCCAGTAGTATAGAGTGGGCGACTAGCGGGTACTACAATGAGCAGTTCTTC
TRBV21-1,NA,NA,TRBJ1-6,CASTLRGISPLHF,TGTGCCAGCACCCTCAGGGGGATTTCACCCCTCCACTTT
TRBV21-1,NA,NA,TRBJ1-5,CASSPRSTPEPQHF,TGTGCCAGCAGCCCTAGATCCACCCCGGAGCCCCAGCATTTT
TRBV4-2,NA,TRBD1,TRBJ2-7,CASSQDRRGQDYEQYF,TGTGCCAGCAGCCAAGATAGGCGAGGACAGGACTACGAGCAGTACTTC
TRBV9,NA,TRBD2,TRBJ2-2,CASSATSGRETGELFF,TGTGCCAGCAGCGCAACTAGCGGGAGGGAAACCGGGGAGCTGTTTTTT
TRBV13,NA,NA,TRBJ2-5,CASSQGPRGETQYF,TGTGCCAGCAGCCAAGGACCTAGGGGAGAGACCCAGTACTTC
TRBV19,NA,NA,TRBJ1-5,CASSIYSRYSNQPQHF,TGTGCCAGTAGTATTTACAGCCGATATAGCAATCAGCCCCAGCATTTT
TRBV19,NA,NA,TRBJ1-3,CASSGRRSGNTIYF,TGTGCCAGTAGTGGGCGCCGCTCTGGAAACACCATATATTTT
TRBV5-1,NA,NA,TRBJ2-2,CASSLDGTGELFF,TGCGCCAGCAGCTTGGACGGCACCGGGGAGCTGTTTTTT
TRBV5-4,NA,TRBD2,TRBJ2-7,CASSLETSGSYEQYF,TGTGCCAGCAGCTTGGAGACTAGCGGGAGCTACGAGCAGTACTTC
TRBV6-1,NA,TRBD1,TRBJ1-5,CASSPDRGGNQPQHF,TGTGCCAGCAGTCCGGACAGGGGTGGCAATCAGCCCCAGCATTTT
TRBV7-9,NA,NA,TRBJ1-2,CASSSNRELIGGYTF,TGTGCCAGCAGCTCAAACAGGGAATTGATAGGTGGCTACACCTTC
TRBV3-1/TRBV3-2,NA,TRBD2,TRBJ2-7,CASSLLPSGRRYEQYF,TGTGCCAGCAGCCTCCTCCCTAGCGGGAGAAGGTACGAGCAGTACTTC
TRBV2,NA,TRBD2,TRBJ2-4,CASLAELAKNIQYF,TGTGCCAGCCTAGCGGAGCTAGCCAAAAACATTCAGTACTTC
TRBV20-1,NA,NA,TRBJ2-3,CSAPLGDTQYF,TGCAGTGCCCCTCTCGGGGATACGCAGTATTTT
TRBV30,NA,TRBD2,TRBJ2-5,CAWSRGDGRTQYF,TGTGCCTGGAGTCGGGGGGACGGTAGGACCCAGTACTTC
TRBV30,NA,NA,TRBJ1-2,CAWSVQVAGTGYTF,TGTGCCTGGAGTGTCCAGGTGGCAGGTACAGGCTACACCTTC
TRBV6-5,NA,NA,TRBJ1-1,CASTSLILRTEAFF,TGTGCCAGCACCTCCTTGATTCTGAGGACTGAAGCTTTCTTT
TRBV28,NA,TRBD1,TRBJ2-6,CASRKQGIGANVLTF,TGTGCCAGCAGGAAACAGGGGATCGGGGCCAACGTCCTGACTTTC
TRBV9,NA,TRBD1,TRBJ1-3,CASSVWDSLTSGNTIYF,TGTGCCAGCAGCGTCTGGGACAGTCTTACCTCTGGAAACACCATATATTTT
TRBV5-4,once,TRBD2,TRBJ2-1,CASSSGGGSYVDNEQFF,TGTGCCAGCAGCTCGGGCGGCGGGAGCTATGTAGACAATGAGCAGTTCTTC
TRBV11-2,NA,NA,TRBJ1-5,CASSQDRNSNQPQHF,TGTGCCAGCAGCCAGGACAGAAATAGCAATCAGCCCCAGCATTTT
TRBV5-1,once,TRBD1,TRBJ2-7,CASSLLQGAYEQYF,TGCGCCAGCAGCTTACTGCAGGGGGCCTACGAGCAGTACTTC
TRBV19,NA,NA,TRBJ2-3,CASSIGGFTDTQYF,TGTGCCAGTAGTATAGGGGGCTTCACAGATACGCAGTATTTT
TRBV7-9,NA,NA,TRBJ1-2,CASSFNRNYGYTF,TGTGCCAGCAGCTTTAACAGAAACTATGGCTACACCTTC
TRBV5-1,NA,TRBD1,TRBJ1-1,CASSLTGGGDTEAFF,TGCGCCAGCAGCTTGACAGGGGGAGGGGACACTGAAGCTTTCTTT
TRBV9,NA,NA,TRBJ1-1,CASSLRQNTEAFF,TGTGCCAGCAGCTTGCGGCAGAACACTGAAGCTTTCTTT
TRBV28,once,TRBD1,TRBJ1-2,CASSNPGQKSNYGYTF,TGTGCCAGCAGTAACCCGGGACAGAAGAGTAACTATGGCTACACCTTC
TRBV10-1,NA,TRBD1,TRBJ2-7,CASSPSGTGRYEQYF,TGCGCCAGCAGCCCAAGCGGGACAGGGCGCTACGAGCAGTACTTC
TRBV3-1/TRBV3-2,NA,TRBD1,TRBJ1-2,CASSPRTGGHGYTF,TGTGCCAGCAGCCCCCGGACAGGGGGGCATGGCTACACCTTC
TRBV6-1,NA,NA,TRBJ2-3,CASSEVELTDTQYF,TGTGCCAGCAGTGAAGTCGAGCTGACAGATACGCAGTATTTT